Below, 23 T cell receptor beta chains from the same sample are listed, as sequenced in a study of blood T cells in healthy people across ages. Next came a second PCR, run for about 7 to 12 cycles, which used a sample-barcoded 5' primer along with a J-beta primer mix. MiXCR was run by TCRdb on the 5' RACE reads, yielding one entry per CDR3 protein. Among about 1,800,000 distinct CDR3 sequences listed, roughly 28% were seen once. Source material: blood. The receptors were gathered from a woman between 25 and 40 years old in good health.

The chain has TRBV7-2 and TRBJ2-1, with 10 nucleotides matching TRBD2. Losses at the gene ends were 6 bases for V and 1 base for J; bases not matched to a gene: 6. Germline V gene sequence: CDR1 SGHTA, CDR2 FQGNSA. CDR3 length: 16 residues. This CDR3 is CASRTSSGGSYNEQFF. CDR3 sequence (DNA): TGTGCCAGCAGGACTTCTAGCGGGGGATCCTACAATGAGCAGTTCTTC.

CDR3 sequence (DNA): TGTGCCAGCAGCAGGGCGTCGGAGGATACGCAGTATTTT. Amino acid sequence: CASSRASEDTQYF. The V call is TRBV7-2, the J call TRBJ2-3, with no clear D. Germline CDR1 and CDR2: SGHTA and FQGNSA. The germline V and J ends were trimmed by 5 bases and 6 bases, with 12 bases remaining between them. This CDR3 region has 13 residues.

V is TRBV12-3 or TRBV12-4 and J is TRBJ1-1, with a tentative D call TRBD1 (6 bases). The CDR3 covers 16 residues. V shed 5 bases and J shed 1 base, with 17 bases lying between them. CDR3 protein: CASSTPRGLTNTEAFF. The CDR3 coding sequence is TGTGCCAGCAGTACGCCTAGGGGGTTAACGAACACTGAAGCTTTCTTT.

The V and J genes are TRBV24-1 and TRBJ2-7; D is perhaps TRBD1 (6 bases). CDR1 is KGHDR, CDR2 SFDVKD, per germline. Between the trimmed V and J ends, which lost 6 bases and 3 bases, there was a span of 17 bases. The CDR3 spans 15 residues. The CDR3 DNA follows: TGTGCCACCAGTTCCATTAAACAGGGCGGCTACGAGCAGTACTTC. It specifies CATSSIKQGGYEQYF.

A few counts support this clonotype. A much larger clone lies one base from this, so it may be a read error. This chain links TRBV11-2 with TRBJ2-5; D is undetermined. The CDR3 runs to 13 residues. V was shortened by 2 bases and J by 1 base, with 5 bases between the two germline ends. Germline-derived CDR1 and CDR2 are SGHAT and FQNNGV. The CDR3 DNA follows: TGTGCCAGCAGCTTACCGGTCCAAGAGACCCAGTACTTC. Amino acids: CASSLPVQETQYF. The full variable domain, rest sourced from reference TRBV11-2 and TRBJ2-5, is EAGVAQSPRYKIIEKRQSVAFWCNPISGHATLYWYQQILGQGPKLLIQFQNNGVVDDSQLPKDRFSAERLKGVDSTLKIQPAKLEDSAVYLCASSLPVQETQYFGPGTRLLVL.

This chain joins TRBV7-2 and TRBJ2-3; 16 positions match TRBD2. With 5 bases clipped from V and 2 bases from J, the junction kept 10 bases outside the gene matches. The CDR3 runs 19 residues. Germline V gene lookup returns CDR1 SGHTA and CDR2 FQGNSA. In DNA, the CDR3 is TGTGCCAGCAGCCGTCCGGGACTAGCGGGAGGGTCTATCACAGATACGCAGTATTTT. This codes for CASSRPGLAGGSITDTQYF.

This clonotype was detected only a few times. The chain has TRBV12-3 or TRBV12-4 and TRBJ2-1; possible D gene TRBD2, 6 bases. Trimming cost V 1 base and J 8 bases, with 9 bases left between them. The CDR3 consists of 13 residues. The CDR3 region has the DNA TGTGCCAGCAGTTTAGAACTAGCTTATGAGCAGTTCTTC. It is translated as CASSLELAYEQFF.

This clonotype was counted between two and nine times. The V gene is TRBV7-9, the J gene TRBJ1-4; D not certain. V was shortened by 3 bases and J by 0 bases, with 8 bases between the two germline ends. Looked up from germline, CDR1 is SEHNR and CDR2 is FQNEAQ (reference sequence). This CDR3 contains 15 residues. CDR3 region: CASSLPVSTNEKLFF. The CDR3 DNA follows: TGTGCCAGCAGCTTGCCAGTATCAACTAATGAAAAACTGTTTTTT.

This clonotype was seen many times. V usage is TRBV20-1 and J usage is TRBJ2-3, with 12 bases that match TRBD2. From germline, CDR1 is DFQATT and CDR2 SNEGSKA (reference sequence). CDR3 length equals 14 residues. The CDR3 here is CSASTSGRADTQYF. The DNA of the CDR3 is TGCAGCGCGTCGACTAGCGGGAGAGCAGATACGCAGTATTTT.

The chain links TRBV12-3 or TRBV12-4 to TRBJ2-2; possible D gene TRBD1, 6 bases. CDR3 size: 16 residues. Trimming left V 5 bases short and J 1 base short, with 14 bases between. The CDR3 reads CASSPTRTENTGELFF. CDR3 sequence (DNA): TGTGCCAGCAGTCCCACACGGACAGAGAACACCGGGGAGCTGTTTTTT.

The chain carries TRBV18 and TRBJ2-5; D may be TRBD1 or TRBD2 (5 bases each). V gave up 6 bases and J gave up 2 bases, with 13 bases separating them. CDR3 length: 14 residues. Germline V CDR1 and CDR2: KGHSH, LQKENI. CDR3 coding DNA: TGTGCCAGCTCCCCTGGGGGATTTCAAGAGACCCAGTACTTC. Translating it yields CASSPGGFQETQYF.

Points on this clonotype: Germline and junction disagree at one end, which may indicate a read error. This rearrangement joins TRBV15 to TRBJ1-4, with a possible D match to TRBD1 (6 bases). Per germline, CDR1 LNHNV and CDR2 YYDKDF (reference sequence). The CDR3 has 12 residues. CDR3 DNA: TGTGCCACCCGCAGGGGAGTTGAAAAACTGTTTTTT. This encodes CATRRGVEKLFF.

The genes are TRBV12-3 or TRBV12-4 and TRBJ2-1; 8 bases align to TRBD2. This CDR3 region has 12 residues. With V trimmed by 5 bases and J by 10 bases, 4 bases remained unmatched. In nucleotides, the CDR3 is TGTGCCAGCAGTCGGACTAGCTCAGAGCAGTTCTTC. Amino acid sequence: CASSRTSSEQFF.

The gene calls are TRBV6-6 and TRBJ2-3, with D perhaps matching TRBD1 or TRBD2 (5 bases each). V was pared by 2 bases and J by 1 base, with 10 bases between. Germline loops: CDR1 MNHNY, CDR2 SVGAGI (reference sequence). The CDR3 runs to 15 residues. CDR3 region: CASSYPRDRTDTQYF. CDR3 bases: TGTGCCAGCAGTTACCCCAGGGACCGCACAGATACGCAGTATTTT.

V gene TRBV28 combines with J gene TRBJ1-3; D uncertain. Per the germline V gene, CDR1 is MDHEN and CDR2 is SYDVKM. Trimming took 7 bases from V and 4 from J, leaving 14 bases between them. This CDR3 is built from 14 residues. The CDR3 region has the DNA TGTGCCAGCACCAACCCGGGGAGCGGAAACACCATATATTTT. It translates to CASTNPGSGNTIYF. Full variable domain (outside the CDR3, taken from reference TRBV28 and TRBJ1-3): DVKVTQSSRYLVKRTGEKVFLECVQDMDHENMFWYRQDPGLGLRLIYFSYDVKMKEKGDIPEGYSVSREKKERFSLILESASTNQTSMYLCASTNPGSGNTIYFGEGSWLTVV.

The J gene is TRBJ2-1, the V gene TRBV18; 8 bases line up with TRBD2. This CDR3 has 16 amino acids. Germline V gene lookup returns CDR1 KGHSH and CDR2 LQKENI. V gave up 6 bases and J gave up 10 bases; unmatched junction bases: 17. DNA for the CDR3: TGTGCCAGCTCCCAGAACGCCGGACTAGCCCTCCCCGAGCAGTTCTTC. This encodes CASSQNAGLALPEQFF.

The chain is built from TRBV28 and TRBJ1-5; D remains unclear. Trimming took 6 bases from V and 7 from J, leaving 10 bases between them. Germline CDR1 is MDHEN and CDR2 is SYDVKM. The CDR3 extends over 12 amino acids. The chain's CDR3 is CASRRTGQPQHF. CDR3 in DNA: TGTGCCAGCAGACGTACGGGGCAGCCCCAGCATTTT.

This clonotype was counted a few times. The chain employs TRBV12-3 or TRBV12-4 and TRBJ2-5; 7 bases line up with TRBD1. J gave up 6 bases and V 5 bases, and 9 bases lay outside the gene matches. The CDR3 extends over 14 amino acids. CDR3 sequence: CASSGDSGLKTQYF. In DNA form, the CDR3 reads TGTGCCAGCAGTGGGGACAGTGGGTTGAAGACCCAGTACTTC.

There are many counts of this clonotype. The chain couples TRBV20-1 to TRBJ2-3, with D perhaps TRBD2 (5 bases). The CDR3 length is 12 residues. Germline CDR1 and CDR2: DFQATT and SNEGSKA (reference sequence). V was shortened by 5 bases and J by 8 bases, with 14 bases between the two germline ends. Written as DNA, the CDR3 is TGCAGTGCTTTCCCGCGGGCTCCTACGCAGTATTTT. Its protein is CSAFPRAPTQYF.

This chain links TRBV4-1 with TRBJ2-1, with D perhaps matching TRBD1 (6 bases). This CDR3 comprises 17 residues. Germline V gene sequence: CDR1 MGHRA, CDR2 YSYEKL. V gave up 0 bases and J gave up 0 bases, with 12 bases separating them. CDR3 nucleotide sequence: TGCGCCAGCAGCCAAGAACAGGGTACAGCCTCCTACAATGAGCAGTTCTTC. It codes for CASSQEQGTASYNEQFF.

This clonotype was picked up many times. The chain recombines TRBV20-1 with TRBJ2-1; the match to TRBD2 covers 9 bases. V was clipped by 3 bases and J by 7 bases; unmatched bases: 4. CDR3 size: 13 residues. Germline V gene data show CDR1 as DFQATT and CDR2 as SNEGSKA (reference sequence). The CDR3 here is CSASSLAGNEQFF. As DNA, the CDR3 is TGCAGTGCTAGTAGTCTAGCGGGAAATGAGCAGTTCTTC.

Many counts were recorded for this clonotype. The chain is built from TRBV4-1 and TRBJ2-7, with 9 bases identical to TRBD1. V gave up 1 base and J gave up 6 bases; unmatched junction bases: 10. The CDR3 consists of 16 residues. Looked up from germline, CDR1 is MGHRA and CDR2 is YSYEKL. The CDR3 here is CASSQGPGQGVSEQYF. CDR3 coding DNA: TGCGCCAGCAGCCAAGGTCCGGGACAGGGTGTAAGCGAGCAGTACTTC.

The sample holds many counts of this clonotype. V is TRBV6-6 and J is TRBJ2-4; weak D call: TRBD1 (5 bases). Germline assignment: CDR1 MNHNY and CDR2 SVGAGI (reference sequence). Deletions cut 2 bases from V and 8 bases from J, with 16 bases between. The CDR3 length is 15 residues. In DNA, the CDR3 is TGTGCCAGCAGTTACGTGAACGGACAATCGGACATTCAGTACTTC. Translated: CASSYVNGQSDIQYF.